Sequencing of this T cell receptor (beta chain) was carried out in a study of blood T cell repertoires in COVID-19. Turning to the study itself: Specimens from acute and convalescent COVID-19 originated in the United States, Italy and Spain. T cells, B-cell-depleted T cells, or PBMCs supplied cDNA or gDNA.

The CDR3 sequence is 14 residues long. The V gene's germline CDR1 is SGHTA and CDR2 FQGNSA. Trimming removed 5 bases from V and 5 bases from J, with 12 bases in between. Original handling: The authors estimated nucleated cell counts from reference gene primer amplification. TCRdb's copy holds only in-frame clones and misses some; the assay was immunoSEQ multiplex PCR. V, J and clone size are those of that table, while D and trimming were read from the DNA. Of about 74,000 clones in the sample, about 92% were seen once. The J gene is TRBJ2-2, the V gene TRBV7-2, with D perhaps matching TRBD1 (5 bases). The clonotype was recovered from a human donor in a cohort sampled during active COVID-19. The sequencing input was peripheral blood. CDR3: CASSIAGRTGELFF. CDR3 bases: TGTGCCAGCAGCATCGCAGGGCGTACCGGGGAGCTGTTTTTT.